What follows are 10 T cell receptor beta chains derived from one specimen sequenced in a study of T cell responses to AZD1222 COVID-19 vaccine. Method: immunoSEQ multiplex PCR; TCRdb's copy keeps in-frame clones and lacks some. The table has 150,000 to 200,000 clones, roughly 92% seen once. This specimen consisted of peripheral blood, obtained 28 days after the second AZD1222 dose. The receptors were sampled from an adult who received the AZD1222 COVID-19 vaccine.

This CDR3 reads CASSIRTSGTGANVLTF. The CDR3, as DNA: TGTGCCAGTAGTATCCGGACTAGCGGGACTGGGGCCAACGTCCTGACTTTC. The chain links TRBV19 to TRBJ2-6; 12 bases line up with TRBD2. The CDR3 is 17 residues long. V shed 3 bases and J 2 bases; nucleotides not matched to a gene: 2. Germline loops: CDR1 LNHDA, CDR2 SQIVND (reference sequence).

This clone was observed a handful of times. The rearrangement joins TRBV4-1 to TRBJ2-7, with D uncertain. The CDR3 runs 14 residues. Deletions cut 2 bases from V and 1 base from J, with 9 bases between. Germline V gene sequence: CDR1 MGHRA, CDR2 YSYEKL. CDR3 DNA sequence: TGCGCCAGCAGCCAACTAGGAGTGTCCTACGAGCAGTACTTC. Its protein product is CASSQLGVSYEQYF.

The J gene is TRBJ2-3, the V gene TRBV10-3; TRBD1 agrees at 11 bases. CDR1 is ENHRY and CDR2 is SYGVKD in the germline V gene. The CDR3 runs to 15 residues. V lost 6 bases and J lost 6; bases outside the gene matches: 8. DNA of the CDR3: TGTGCCATCAGGCCGGACAGGGGGCGACGCGATACGCAGTATTTT. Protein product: CAIRPDRGRRDTQYF.

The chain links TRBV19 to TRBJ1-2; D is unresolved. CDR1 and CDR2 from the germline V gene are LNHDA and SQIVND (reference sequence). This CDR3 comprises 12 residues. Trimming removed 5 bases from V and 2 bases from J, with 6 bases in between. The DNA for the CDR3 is TGTGCCAGTAGTTTGCGGAACTATGGCTACACCTTC. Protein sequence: CASSLRNYGYTF. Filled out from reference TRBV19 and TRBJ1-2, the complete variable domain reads DGGITQSPKYLFRKEGQNVTLSCEQNLNHDAMYWYRQDPGQGLRLIYYSQIVNDFQKGDIAEGYSVSREKKESFPLTVTSAQKNPTAFYLCASSLRNYGYTFGSGTRLTVV.

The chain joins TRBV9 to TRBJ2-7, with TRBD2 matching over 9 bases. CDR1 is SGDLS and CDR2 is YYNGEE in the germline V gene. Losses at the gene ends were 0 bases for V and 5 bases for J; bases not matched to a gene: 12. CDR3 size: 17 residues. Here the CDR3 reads CASSVAGLASGTHEQYF. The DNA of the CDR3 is TGTGCCAGCAGCGTAGCTGGATTGGCTAGCGGGACCCACGAGCAGTACTTC.

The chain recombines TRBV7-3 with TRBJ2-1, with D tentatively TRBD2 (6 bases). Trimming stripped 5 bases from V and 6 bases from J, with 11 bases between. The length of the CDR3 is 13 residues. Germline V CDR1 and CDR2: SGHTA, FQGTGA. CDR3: CASSLVGGNEQFF. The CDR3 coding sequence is TGTGCCAGCAGCCTGGTCGGGGGCAATGAGCAGTTCTTC.

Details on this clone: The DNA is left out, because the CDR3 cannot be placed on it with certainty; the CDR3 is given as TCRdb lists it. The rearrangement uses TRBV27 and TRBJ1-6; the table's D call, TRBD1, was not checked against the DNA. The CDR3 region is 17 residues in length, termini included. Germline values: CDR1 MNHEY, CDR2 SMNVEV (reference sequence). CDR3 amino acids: CASSLERDRGGNSPLHF.

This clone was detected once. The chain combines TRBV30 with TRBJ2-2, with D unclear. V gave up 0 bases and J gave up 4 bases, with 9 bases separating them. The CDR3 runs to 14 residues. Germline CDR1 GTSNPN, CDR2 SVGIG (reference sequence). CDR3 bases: TGTGCCTGGAGTGTTGGGGTTATCACCGGGGAGCTGTTTTTT. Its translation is CAWSVGVITGELFF. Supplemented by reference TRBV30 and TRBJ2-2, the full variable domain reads SQTIHQWPATLVQPVGSPLSLECTVEGTSNPNLYWYRQAAGRGLQLLFYSVGIGQISSEVPQNLSASRPQDRQFILSSKKLLLSDSGFYLCAWSVGVITGELFFGEGSRLTVL.

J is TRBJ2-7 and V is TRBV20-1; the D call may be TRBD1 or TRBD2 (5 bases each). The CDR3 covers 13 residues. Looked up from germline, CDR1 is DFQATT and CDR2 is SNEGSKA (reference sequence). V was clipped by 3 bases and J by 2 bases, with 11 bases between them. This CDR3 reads CSASWDQPYEQYF. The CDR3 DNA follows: TGCAGTGCTAGTTGGGACCAGCCCTACGAGCAGTACTTC.

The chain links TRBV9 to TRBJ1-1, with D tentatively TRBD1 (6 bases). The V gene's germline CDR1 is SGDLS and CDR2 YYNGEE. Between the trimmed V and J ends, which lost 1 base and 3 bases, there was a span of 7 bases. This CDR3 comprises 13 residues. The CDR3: CASSVKGDTEAFF. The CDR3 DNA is TGTGCCAGCAGCGTAAAGGGGGACACTGAAGCTTTCTTT.